Listed here are 30 T cell receptor beta chains from one sample, sequenced in a study of T cell repertoires in cytomegalovirus infection. TCRdb passed the reads through MiXCR, listing each CDR3 protein once. The data show 200,000 to 300,000 distinct CDR3 sequences, roughly 9% seen once. The sample consisted of PBMCs. These receptors were obtained from a human donor in good health (CMV status not recorded). Some clones in this sample may be carry-over from other donors' samples.

This clonotype showed up just a few times. This chain joins TRBV25-1 and TRBJ1-2; 10 nucleotides agree with TRBD1. The ends lost 4 bases at V and 5 bases at J; junction bases unmatched: 7. This CDR3 region has 15 residues. Germline assignment: CDR1 MGHDK and CDR2 SYGVNS. CDR3 loop: CASSANRDRGYGYTF. CDR3 bases: TGTGCCAGCAGTGCAAACCGGGACAGGGGATATGGCTACACCTTC.

In this sample, this clonotype turned up a few times. The chain is built from TRBV6-1 and TRBJ2-2; 7 nucleotides match TRBD1. Trimming at V came to 5 bases and at J to 6 bases, leaving 9 bases not matched to a gene. CDR3 length: 15 amino acids. Germline CDR1 and CDR2: MNHNS and SASEGT. The CDR3 here is CASSQTGPGAGELFF. In DNA, the CDR3 is TGTGCCAGCAGTCAGACAGGGCCCGGGGCCGGGGAGCTGTTTTTT.

This clonotype was counted ten times or more. The chain joins TRBV29-1 to TRBJ2-1, with 11 nucleotides matching TRBD2. The CDR3 spans 15 residues. The trim removed 7 bases at V and 0 bases at J, leaving 5 bases unmatched. The V gene's germline CDR1 is SQVTM and CDR2 ANQGSEA. The CDR3 is CSALAGGSSYNEQFF. CDR3 bases: TGCAGCGCTTTAGCGGGAGGGAGCTCCTACAATGAGCAGTTCTTC.

The V and J genes are TRBV30 and TRBJ1-2; 7 bases are shared with TRBD1. Unmatched junction bases numbered 12, after V lost 4 bases and J lost 4 bases. The length of the CDR3 is 15 residues. The germline gives CDR1 GTSNPN, CDR2 SVGIG (reference sequence). The CDR3: CAWKVLRTGGYGYTF. CDR3 bases: TGTGCCTGGAAAGTCCTGAGGACAGGCGGCTATGGCTACACCTTC.

This clonotype occurred a few times. The gene calls are TRBV19 and TRBJ2-1, with 7 bases that match TRBD1. Germline V gene sequence: CDR1 LNHDA, CDR2 SQIVND (reference sequence). The trim removed 3 bases at V and 7 bases at J, leaving 9 bases unmatched. The CDR3 contains 15 residues. CDR3 in amino acids: CASSMGTAGRNEQFF. CDR3 in DNA: TGTGCCAGTAGTATGGGGACAGCAGGCAGGAATGAGCAGTTCTTC.

This clonotype was found many times. The J gene is TRBJ1-2, the V gene TRBV20-1; 8 nucleotides agree with TRBD1. CDR3 length: 16 amino acids. V lost 5 bases and J lost 4; bases outside the gene matches: 15. Germline V gene sequence: CDR1 DFQATT, CDR2 SNEGSKA (reference sequence). The CDR3 region has the DNA TGCAGTGCTTCCCCGATGACAGGGGCATTCAGCTATGGCTACACCTTC. Its protein is CSASPMTGAFSYGYTF.

This clonotype was seen ten or more times. This sequence joins TRBV7-2 and TRBJ2-2, with 8 bases that match TRBD1. The CDR3 contains 14 residues. CDR1 is SGHTA and CDR2 is FQGNSA in the germline V gene. V dropped 4 bases and J dropped 4; count of bases not matched to a gene: 2. The CDR3 is CASSSQGGTGELFF. The CDR3 nucleotides are TGTGCCAGCAGCTCACAGGGGGGCACCGGGGAGCTGTTTTTT.

To note about this clonotype: A much larger clonotype is one base distant, so this may be a read error. The chain joins TRBV15 to TRBJ1-2, with D perhaps matching TRBD1 (5 bases). The germline gives CDR1 LNHNV, CDR2 YYDKDF (reference sequence). V lost 7 bases, J lost 2 bases, and 14 bases lay in between. The length of the CDR3 is 14 residues. This CDR3 reads CATNLDGGNYGYTF. The CDR3, as DNA: TGTGCCACCAACTTGGACGGGGGAAACTATGGCTACACCTTC.

This clonotype was seen ten or more times. V is TRBV6-2 or TRBV6-3 and J is TRBJ1-5; D is ambiguous. Deletions cut 2 bases from V and 3 bases from J, with 8 bases between. CDR1 MNHEY and CDR2 SVGEGT come from the germline V gene. CDR3 length equals 14 residues. CDR3 nucleotide sequence: TGTGCCAGCAGTTACACCGGACTCAATCAGCCCCAGCATTTT. As protein: CASSYTGLNQPQHF.

The genes are TRBV12-3 or TRBV12-4 and TRBJ2-1; weak D call: TRBD2 (7 bases). V was cut by 11 bases and J by 7 bases, with 12 bases left in between. There are 11 residues in the CDR3. The CDR3 DNA is TGTGCCGGGGGGGGGCGAAATGAGCAGTTCTTC. It is translated as CAGGGRNEQFF.

The V gene is TRBV4-3, the J gene TRBJ1-1, with D tentatively TRBD1 (5 bases). V was trimmed by 3 bases and J by 3 bases, leaving 8 bases between them. Germline values: CDR1 LGHNA, CDR2 YSLEER. This CDR3 is built from 13 residues. CDR3 in DNA: TGCGCCAGCAGCCAGAACAGGTACACTGAAGCTTTCTTT. Translated, it gives CASSQNRYTEAFF.

This clonotype was detected ten times or more. The V and J genes are TRBV7-2 and TRBJ2-3, with TRBD2 identical over 8 bases. CDR1 SGHTA and CDR2 FQGNSA come from the germline V gene. J lost 4 bases, V lost 1 base, and 7 bases had no gene match. The CDR3 runs 16 residues. The chain's CDR3 is CASSLGTGRAADTQYF. The DNA of the CDR3 is TGTGCCAGCAGCTTAGGAACCGGGAGGGCCGCAGATACGCAGTATTTT.

This clonotype was observed many times. The V call is TRBV4-3, the J call TRBJ1-2; TRBD1 might be the D (5 bases). The CDR3 loop spans 14 amino acids. The germline gives CDR1 LGHNA, CDR2 YSLEER. The V gene lost 0 bases and the J gene lost 3 bases, with 8 bases spanning the gap. The DNA of the CDR3 is TGCGCCAGCAGCCAAGATGCGGGGGACTATGGCTACACCTTC. It yields the protein CASSQDAGDYGYTF.

This chain joins TRBV10-3 and TRBJ1-5, with TRBD1 identical over 7 bases. The CDR3 consists of 13 residues. The trim removed 6 bases at V and 3 bases at J, leaving 2 bases unmatched. The germline gives CDR1 ENHRY, CDR2 SYGVKD. In nucleotides, the CDR3 is TGTGCCATCAGAGGACAGGTCAATCAGCCCCAGCATTTT. Amino acids: CAIRGQVNQPQHF.

At least ten counts were recorded for this clonotype. The chain recombines TRBV2 with TRBJ2-3; D tentatively fits TRBD1 or TRBD2 (5 bases each). Germline CDR1 is SNHLY and CDR2 is FYNNEI. The V and J ends lost 7 bases and 3 bases respectively, with 20 bases between them. The CDR3 length is 16 residues. CDR3 sequence reads: CASTTGPTVVTDTQYF. The CDR3 nucleotides are TGTGCCAGCACTACGGGACCCACGGTGGTTACAGATACGCAGTATTTT.

There are many counts of this clonotype. The chain uses TRBV6-1 and TRBJ2-7; D might be TRBD2 (5 bases). Germline V gene data show CDR1 as MNHNS and CDR2 as SASEGT. The CDR3 runs to 15 residues. Trimming shortened V by 6 bases and J by 0 bases, and 15 bases separated the two germline ends. CDR3 sequence (DNA): TGTGCCAGCAGCGAGAGGGCTACCATCTCCTACGAGCAGTACTTC. The encoded protein is CASSERATISYEQYF.

This clonotype was counted at least ten times. The chain couples TRBV7-9 to TRBJ2-5; the D gene is possibly TRBD1 (6 bases). V lost 1 base and J 4 bases, leaving 16 bases between the germline ends. Germline loops: CDR1 SEHNR, CDR2 FQNEAQ (reference sequence). The CDR3 covers 16 residues. The CDR3 here is CASSLDAVGARETQYF. CDR3 coding DNA: TGTGCCAGCAGCTTAGATGCCGTGGGGGCCCGAGAGACCCAGTACTTC.

This clonotype was counted at least ten times. This chain's CDR3 is CATRGTSGTQYF. In nucleotides, the CDR3 is TGTGCCACCAGGGGGACGTCTGGTACGCAGTATTTT. The chain carries TRBV6-1 and TRBJ2-3; 7 nucleotides agree with TRBD1. V trimming: 10 bases; J trimming: 8 bases; junction bases outside the gene matches: 9. CDR1 and CDR2 (germline): MNHNS, SASEGT. The CDR3 loop spans 12 amino acids.

This clonotype was picked up many times. The chain couples TRBV18 to TRBJ2-1; the match to TRBD1 covers 8 bases. Germline CDR1 and CDR2: KGHSH and LQKENI. The CDR3 consists of 15 residues. V lost 3 bases and J lost 5; bases outside the gene matches: 6. CDR3 protein: CASSPQGALNNEQFF. CDR3 in DNA: TGTGCCAGCTCACCTCAGGGGGCGCTGAACAATGAGCAGTTCTTC.

This clonotype was seen ten or more times. This chain uses TRBV7-2 with TRBJ2-1; TRBD2 matches at 8 bases. The ends lost 3 bases at V and 7 bases at J; junction bases unmatched: 14. This CDR3 comprises 17 residues. Germline-derived CDR1 and CDR2 are SGHTA and FQGNSA. The DNA of the CDR3 is TGTGCCAGCAGCTTGAGATGGCGGGAGGCCCGGGGGAATGAGCAGTTCTTC. Translated, it gives CASSLRWREARGNEQFF. Drawing the rest from reference TRBV7-2 and TRBJ2-1, the complete variable domain is GAGVSQSPSNKVTEKGKDVELRCDPISGHTALYWYRQSLGQGLEFLIYFQGNSAPDKSGLPSDRFSAERTGGSVSTLTIQRTQQEDSAVYLCASSLRWREARGNEQFFGPGTRLTVL.

This chain joins TRBV7-9 and TRBJ2-3; D might be TRBD2 (6 bases). The germline CDR1 and CDR2 sequences are SEHNR and FQNEAQ (reference sequence). CDR3 length: 15 amino acids. V was trimmed by 6 bases and J by 0 bases, leaving 13 bases between them. This CDR3 reads CASSPSVSSTDTQYF. The DNA for the CDR3 is TGTGCCAGCAGTCCTAGCGTATCCAGCACAGATACGCAGTATTTT.

This clonotype was recorded many times. The V call is TRBV7-2, the J call TRBJ1-1, with D hard to call. The CDR3 is 14 amino acids. Germline V lookup: CDR1 SGHTA, CDR2 FQGNSA. Trimming removed 2 bases from V and 0 bases from J, with 7 bases in between. The CDR3: CASSLIGLNTEAFF. CDR3 sequence (DNA): TGTGCCAGCAGCTTAATTGGCCTGAACACTGAAGCTTTCTTT.

Many counts were recorded for this clonotype. The V gene is TRBV28, the J gene TRBJ2-5, with a tentative D call TRBD2 (6 bases). The CDR3 contains 14 residues. Germline V lookup: CDR1 MDHEN, CDR2 SYDVKM. Trimming removed 3 bases from V and 4 bases from J, with 12 bases in between. In nucleotides, the CDR3 is TGTGCCAGCAGTTTGACTGGGGGAGGAGAGACCCAGTACTTC. Its protein product is CASSLTGGGETQYF.

The table lists this clonotype with many counts. J is TRBJ2-6 and V is TRBV28, with 7 bases that match TRBD1. Per the germline V gene, CDR1 is MDHEN and CDR2 is SYDVKM. The trim removed 8 bases at V and 3 bases at J, leaving 4 bases unmatched. This CDR3 spans 14 amino acids. The CDR3 DNA follows: TGTGCCAGCCTCCGGGACAGTGGGGCCAACGTCCTGACTTTC. This encodes CASLRDSGANVLTF.

This clonotype was recorded at least ten times. The chain is built from TRBV7-2 and TRBJ1-1; D not certain. This CDR3 spans 11 amino acids. Germline-derived CDR1 and CDR2 are SGHTA and FQGNSA. The ends were cut back, 2 bases at V and 6 bases at J, with 4 bases in the middle. The CDR3 region has the DNA TGTGCCAGCAGCTTATTGGCTGAAGCTTTCTTT. Its protein product is CASSLLAEAFF.

This clonotype was recorded at least ten times. The chain joins TRBV7-2 to TRBJ2-6, with D possibly matching TRBD2 (5 bases). The germline V and J ends were trimmed by 3 bases and 0 bases, with 21 bases remaining between them. The CDR3 sequence is 20 residues long. Per germline, CDR1 SGHTA and CDR2 FQGNSA. CDR3 amino acids: CASSFRIEGFFRSGANVLTF. The DNA of the CDR3 is TGTGCCAGCAGCTTTAGAATAGAGGGTTTTTTCCGCTCTGGGGCCAACGTCCTGACTTTC. The full variable domain, completed using reference TRBV7-2 and TRBJ2-6, is GAGVSQSPSNKVTEKGKDVELRCDPISGHTALYWYRQSLGQGLEFLIYFQGNSAPDKSGLPSDRFSAERTGGSVSTLTIQRTQQEDSAVYLCASSFRIEGFFRSGANVLTFGAGSRLTVL.

This clonotype was seen repeatedly, ten times or more. The V gene is TRBV6-2 or TRBV6-3, the J gene TRBJ2-3, with D perhaps matching TRBD2 (7 bases). V gave up 2 bases and J gave up 4 bases, with 13 bases separating them. Germline V gene data show CDR1 as MNHEY and CDR2 as SVGEGT. The CDR3 has 15 residues. CDR3 region: CASSYEGGRADTQYF. CDR3 DNA sequence: TGTGCCAGCAGTTACGAGGGGGGGCGCGCAGATACGCAGTATTTT.

This clonotype was counted at least ten times. This rearrangement joins TRBV7-2 to TRBJ1-5, with no clear D. Germline CDR1 and CDR2: SGHTA and FQGNSA. This CDR3 contains 15 residues. The ends were cut back, 1 base at V and 5 bases at J, with 12 bases in the middle. CDR3 sequence (DNA): TGTGCCAGCAGCTTAGATAGGCTGTCTCATCAGCCCCAGCATTTT. It is translated as CASSLDRLSHQPQHF. The variable domain in full, completed from reference TRBV7-2 and TRBJ1-5, reads GAGVSQSPSNKVTEKGKDVELRCDPISGHTALYWYRQSLGQGLEFLIYFQGNSAPDKSGLPSDRFSAERTGGSVSTLTIQRTQQEDSAVYLCASSLDRLSHQPQHFGDGTRLSIL.

In this sample, this clonotype turned up a few times. The chain couples TRBV28 to TRBJ2-7, with 9 bases identical to TRBD1. The CDR3 has 14 residues. CDR1 is MDHEN and CDR2 is SYDVKM in the germline V gene. Unmatched junction bases numbered 13, after V lost 11 bases and J lost 5 bases. CDR3 region: CASDNRDRAHEQYF. The CDR3 bases are TGTGCCTCAGACAACCGGGACAGGGCCCACGAGCAGTACTTC.

This clonotype was observed many times. The chain is built from TRBV12-3 or TRBV12-4 and TRBJ1-5; D not resolved. Trimming took off 2 bases at V and 6 bases at J, with 8 bases between the two ends. This CDR3 has 13 residues. In DNA form, the CDR3 reads TGTGCCAGCAGTTTACGAGGGCCTCAGCCCCAGCATTTT. This codes for CASSLRGPQPQHF.